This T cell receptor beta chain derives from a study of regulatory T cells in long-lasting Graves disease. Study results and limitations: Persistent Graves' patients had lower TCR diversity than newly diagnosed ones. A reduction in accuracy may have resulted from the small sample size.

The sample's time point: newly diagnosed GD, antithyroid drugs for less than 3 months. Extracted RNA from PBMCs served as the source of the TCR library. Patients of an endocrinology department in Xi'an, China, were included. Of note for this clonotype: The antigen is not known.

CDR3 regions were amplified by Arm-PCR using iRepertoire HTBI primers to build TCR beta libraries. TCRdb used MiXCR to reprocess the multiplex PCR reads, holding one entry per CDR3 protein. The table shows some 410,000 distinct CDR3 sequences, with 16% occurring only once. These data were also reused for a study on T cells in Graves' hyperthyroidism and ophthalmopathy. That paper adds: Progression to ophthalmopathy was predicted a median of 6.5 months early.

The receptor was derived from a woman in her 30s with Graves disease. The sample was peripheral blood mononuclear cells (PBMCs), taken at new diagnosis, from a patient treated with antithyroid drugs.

CDR3 sequence (DNA): TGTGCCAGTTCCCCAATCGGGGGGGGCCAAAAAGAGACCCAGTACTTC. Its translation is CASSPIGGGQKETQYF. The chain has TRBV25-1 and TRBJ2-5, with 8 bases that match TRBD2. Germline V gives CDR1 MGHDK, CDR2 SYGVNS. The CDR3 length is 16 residues. Trimming at V came to 9 bases and at J to 3 bases, leaving 15 bases not matched to a gene.